These 17 T cell receptor beta chains came from one sample sequenced in a study of T cell responses to AZD1222 COVID-19 vaccine. Clones were sequenced by immunoSEQ multiplex PCR, and TCRdb holds only the in-frame ones, with some missing. The sample has some 110,000 clones; about 91% are singletons. The input for sequencing was peripheral blood, taken 28 days after the second AZD1222 dose. The receptors were sampled from an adult who received the AZD1222 COVID-19 vaccine.

V and J are TRBV27 and TRBJ2-1; no clear D gene. Germline V gene data show CDR1 as MNHEY and CDR2 as SMNVEV (reference sequence). The ends were cut back, 8 bases at V and 4 bases at J, with 12 bases in the middle. The CDR3 is 13 residues long. As DNA, the CDR3 is TGTGCCAGCGGAAATAATCATTACAATGAGCAGTTCTTC. Protein: CASGNNHYNEQFF.

The chain links TRBV21-1 to TRBJ1-1; the table names TRBD1, a call not compared with the DNA. TRBV21-1 is recorded as a pseudogene. The CDR3 runs 15 residues. The chain's CDR3 is CASSTTGQQNTEAFF. The CDR3 nucleotides read TGTGCCAGCAGCACCACTGGACAGCAGAACACTGAAGCTTTCTTT.

This sequence joins TRBV9 and TRBJ2-1; either TRBD1 or TRBD2 may fit D (5 bases each). The CDR3 covers 17 residues. Germline V gene data show CDR1 as SGDLS and CDR2 as YYNGEE. Trimming took off 0 bases at V and 2 bases at J, with 15 bases between the two ends. The CDR3 DNA sequence: TGTGCCAGCAGCGTAGGAGGGGCTAGTTATCCCTACAATGAGCAGTTCTTC. It translates to CASSVGGASYPYNEQFF.

The gene calls are TRBV6-1 and TRBJ2-3; D is undetermined. This CDR3 is built from 14 residues. V gave up 1 base and J gave up 1 base, with 6 bases separating them. CDR1 is MNHNS, CDR2 SASEGT, per germline. In nucleotides, the CDR3 is TGTGCCAGCAGTGAAGGGGCAGGCACAGATACGCAGTATTTT. Protein: CASSEGAGTDTQYF.

The chain is built from TRBV6-1 and TRBJ2-7; D gene uncertain. This CDR3 spans 14 amino acids. The ends were cut back, 7 bases at V and 1 base at J, with 14 bases in the middle. The germline V gene encodes CDR1 MNHNS and CDR2 SASEGT. As DNA, the CDR3 is TGTGCCAGCATAGCACTGGGCAGATCCTACGAGCAGTACTTC. It encodes CASIALGRSYEQYF.

This sequence joins TRBV2 and TRBJ1-4; 8 nucleotides line up with TRBD1. Trimming cost V 6 bases and J 3 bases; bases outside gene matches: 3. The CDR3 contains 14 residues. CDR1 is SNHLY, CDR2 FYNNEI, per germline. CDR3 sequence (DNA): TGTGCCAGCAGGGGGACAGGCCCTAATGAAAAACTGTTTTTT. Amino acids: CASRGTGPNEKLFF.

The chain has TRBV4-2 and TRBJ2-7; TRBD2 aligns across 8 bases. V lost 4 bases and J lost 0; bases outside the gene matches: 11. CDR3 length: 17 residues. Germline V gene data show CDR1 as LGHNA and CDR2 as YNFKEQ. As DNA, the CDR3 is TGTGCCAGCAGCCGCTTGGGTAGCGGGACGAGCTCCTACGAGCAGTACTTC. Its translation: CASSRLGSGTSSYEQYF.

The CDR3 loop reads CASSPGLANNEQFF. CDR3 DNA: TGTGCCAGCAGCCCCGGCCTGGCCAACAATGAGCAGTTCTTC. V gene TRBV14 combines with J gene TRBJ2-1, with no clear D. V was trimmed by 4 bases and J by 5 bases, leaving 12 bases between them. The CDR3 loop spans 14 amino acids. Germline V gene sequence: CDR1 SGHDN, CDR2 FVKESK. The full variable domain, its missing parts supplied by reference TRBV14 and TRBJ2-1, is EAGVTQFPSHSVIEKGQTVTLRCDPISGHDNLYWYRRVMGKEIKFLLHFVKESKQDESGMPNNRFLAERTGGTYSTLKVQPAELEDSGVYFCASSPGLANNEQFFGPGTRLTVL.

About this clone itself: The junction departs from the called germline gene at one end, perhaps through a read error. This chain connects TRBV30 to TRBJ2-7; 9 bases fit TRBD1. Germline lookup yields CDR1 GTSNPN and CDR2 SVGIG (reference sequence). CDR3 length: 14 residues. CDR3 in DNA: TGTACCTGGACCACTGGGACAGGGACTGGCGAGCAGTACTTC. Translated: CTWTTGTGTGEQYF.

The gene calls are TRBV10-1 and TRBJ2-5; 14 positions agree with TRBD2. J lost 3 bases, V lost 2 bases, and 17 bases had no gene match. Germline-derived CDR1 and CDR2 are WNHNN and SYGVQD (reference sequence). The CDR3 has 21 amino acids. The CDR3 protein is CASSEDPPGLAGEKVEETQYF. CDR3 nucleotide sequence: TGCGCCAGCAGTGAGGATCCTCCGGGACTAGCGGGAGAGAAGGTGGAAGAGACCCAGTACTTC.

The chain recombines TRBV13 with TRBJ1-4; D possibly corresponds to TRBD1 (5 bases). The ends were cut back, 0 bases at V and 10 bases at J, with 6 bases in the middle. The CDR3 is 12 residues long. Germline assignment: CDR1 PRHDT and CDR2 FYEKMQ (reference sequence). CDR3 amino acids: CASSLGQGKLFF. For the CDR3, the DNA is TGTGCCAGCAGCTTAGGTCAGGGAAAACTGTTTTTT.

A word on this clone: This sample includes further DNA sequences coding for the same CDR3. The rearrangement uses TRBV27 and TRBJ1-2; D not resolved. This CDR3 is 12 amino acids long. V was pared by 5 bases and J by 2 bases, with 6 bases between. Germline V gene lookup returns CDR1 MNHEY and CDR2 SMNVEV (reference sequence). CDR3 DNA sequence: TGTGCCAGCAGTCCGGGGAACTATGGCTACACCTTC. Translating it yields CASSPGNYGYTF.

This chain links TRBV5-1 with TRBJ2-2, with TRBD1 identical over 7 bases. Trimming at V came to 4 bases and at J to 7 bases, leaving 7 bases not matched to a gene. Germline V CDR1 and CDR2: SGHRS, YFSETQ. This CDR3 region has 14 residues. This chain's CDR3 is CASSLDRAGGELFF. In DNA, the CDR3 is TGCGCCAGCAGCCTAGACAGGGCGGGCGGGGAGCTGTTTTTT.

The V call is TRBV24-1, the J call TRBJ2-7, with 10 bases aligning to TRBD1. The germline gives CDR1 KGHDR, CDR2 SFDVKD. CDR3 length: 18 residues. V dropped 3 bases and J dropped 4; count of bases not matched to a gene: 14. As DNA, the CDR3 is TGTGCCACCAGTGATAGGAGTAAGGGACAGGGGAGTTTGTACGAGCAGTACTTC. Translated, it gives CATSDRSKGQGSLYEQYF.

This sequence joins TRBV18 and TRBJ1-4; D is unresolved. V was cut by 5 bases and J by 8 bases, with 21 bases left in between. Germline loops: CDR1 KGHSH, CDR2 LQKENI. The CDR3 loop spans 16 amino acids. CDR3 DNA sequence: TGTGCCAGCTCAGCAGAGGTAGCGCCGACCGGGGAAAAACTGTTTTTT. The encoded protein is CASSAEVAPTGEKLFF. Supplemented by reference TRBV18 and TRBJ1-4, the full variable domain reads NAGVMQNPRHLVRRRGQEARLRCSPMKGHSHVYWYRQLPEEGLKFMVYLQKENIIDESGMPKERFSAEFPKEGPSILRIQQVVRGDSAAYFCASSAEVAPTGEKLFFGSGTQLSVL.

J is TRBJ2-1 and V is TRBV19; 13 bases are shared with TRBD2. Germline lookup yields CDR1 LNHDA and CDR2 SQIVND (reference sequence). CDR3 length equals 19 residues. V gave up 6 bases and J gave up 9 bases; unmatched junction bases: 20. CDR3 in DNA: TGTGCCAGTAGCAAACACAGTCCCATACTAGCGGGAGGGTTCGGTGAGCAGTTCTTC. Translating it yields CASSKHSPILAGGFGEQFF.

The rearrangement joins TRBV11-1 to TRBJ2-3; D is unresolved. Trimming removed 5 bases from V and 4 bases from J, with 10 bases in between. CDR1 is SGHAT, CDR2 FQDESV, per germline (reference sequence). This CDR3 has 13 amino acids. CDR3 DNA sequence: TGTGCCAGCAGCCCCTTGTACGCAGATACGCAGTATTTT. Its translation is CASSPLYADTQYF.